Listed below are T cell receptor beta chains from one sample, sequenced in a study of T-cell memory formation after mild COVID-19. TCRdb reprocessed the 5' RACE reads with MiXCR, giving one entry per CDR3 protein. The table lists 580,000 or so distinct CDR3 sequences, approximately 15% of them singletons, with about 7.5% in the top ten. Sequencing used PBMCs or a T cell subset sorted from them (not recorded which). All receptors derive from an adult woman who had mild COVID-19 (a few samples of this study predate the infection). Cell type and time point are not known. Each CDR3 is given with its conserved first and last residue. Each record gives: D gene, V gene, CDR3 length, clone size, J gene, CDR3 DNA, CDR3 protein. The D gene is left open where the match is weak. Rows give clone size only sometimes, using once, few, many, or a class for an expanded clone.

d_gene: .; v_gene: TRBV20-1; len: 13; abundance: .; j_gene: TRBJ1-2; CDR3nt: TGCAGTGCTAGAGTAGAAGGGGTACGGGTCTACACCTTC; CDR3aa: CSARVEGVRVYTF
d_gene: TRBD2; v_gene: TRBV15; len: 14; abundance: .; j_gene: TRBJ2-7; CDR3nt: TGTGCCACCAGCAGGCCGGGACTAGCCTACGAGCAGTACTTC; CDR3aa: CATSRPGLAYEQYF
d_gene: .; v_gene: TRBV2; len: 11; abundance: many; j_gene: TRBJ2-5; CDR3nt: TGTGCCAGCAGTAACCCCCGGGCCCAGTACTTC; CDR3aa: CASSNPRAQYF
d_gene: .; v_gene: TRBV3-1; len: 15; abundance: few; j_gene: TRBJ2-2; CDR3nt: TGTGCCAGCAGACGCGGGACAGCGAACACCGGGGAGCTGTTTTTT; CDR3aa: CASRRGTANTGELFF
d_gene: .; v_gene: TRBV15; len: 16; abundance: .; j_gene: TRBJ1-5; CDR3nt: TGTGCCACCAGCAGAGGAGGGGAGGCTAAGAGACAGCCCCAGCATTTT; CDR3aa: CATSRGGEAKRQPQHF
d_gene: .; v_gene: TRBV11-2; len: 12; abundance: once; j_gene: TRBJ2-3; CDR3nt: TGTGCCAGCAGCTTCGGCGCCTATACGCAGTATTTT; CDR3aa: CASSFGAYTQYF
d_gene: .; v_gene: TRBV10-3; len: 15; abundance: many; j_gene: TRBJ2-7; CDR3nt: TGTGCCATCAGTTCCGATATCTTAACCACCTACGAGCAGTACTTC; CDR3aa: CAISSDILTTYEQYF
d_gene: .; v_gene: TRBV7-3; len: 14; abundance: few; j_gene: TRBJ2-7; CDR3nt: TGTGCCAGCAGCTTATCGGCGACTAGTTCCGAGCAGTACTTC; CDR3aa: CASSLSATSSEQYF
d_gene: TRBD1; v_gene: TRBV9; len: 14; abundance: few; j_gene: TRBJ1-2; CDR3nt: TGTGCCAGCAGCGTGACACAGGGGGAAAATGGCTACACCTTC; CDR3aa: CASSVTQGENGYTF
d_gene: TRBD2; v_gene: TRBV20-1; len: 15; abundance: few; j_gene: TRBJ2-1; CDR3nt: TGCAGTGCCCGAGTGGGCGGGAGTTTATTAAATGAGCAGTTCTTC; CDR3aa: CSARVGGSLLNEQFF
d_gene: TRBD1; v_gene: TRBV7-9; len: 16; abundance: .; j_gene: TRBJ1-5; CDR3nt: TGTGCCAGCAGCTTTTATGGGACAGGGAGCAATCAGCCCCAGCATTTT; CDR3aa: CASSFYGTGSNQPQHF
d_gene: TRBD1; v_gene: TRBV5-1; len: 17; abundance: few; j_gene: TRBJ2-1; CDR3nt: TGCGCCAGCAGCTCGGACAGGGGGCGGACTACGGGGAATGAGCAGTTCTTC; CDR3aa: CASSSDRGRTTGNEQFF
d_gene: TRBD2; v_gene: TRBV7-9; len: 15; abundance: few; j_gene: TRBJ2-1; CDR3nt: TGTGCCAGCAGCCCTCGAATAGCGGGGGACAATGAGCAGTTCTTC; CDR3aa: CASSPRIAGDNEQFF
d_gene: TRBD1; v_gene: TRBV5-4; len: 15; abundance: .; j_gene: TRBJ2-7; CDR3nt: TGTGCCAGCAGCTTCGTCAAGGACAGGGTTGCCGAGCAGTACTTC; CDR3aa: CASSFVKDRVAEQYF
d_gene: .; v_gene: TRBV27; len: 16; abundance: .; j_gene: TRBJ2-7; CDR3nt: TGTGCCAGCAGTTTATCTCCACTGACGGTTACCTACGAGCAGTACTTC; CDR3aa: CASSLSPLTVTYEQYF
d_gene: .; v_gene: TRBV6-1; len: 13; abundance: .; j_gene: TRBJ1-6; CDR3nt: TGTGCCAGCAGAACCGGGGCGAATTCACCCCTCCACTTT; CDR3aa: CASRTGANSPLHF
d_gene: .; v_gene: TRBV14; len: 14; abundance: few; j_gene: TRBJ2-1; CDR3nt: TGTGCCAGCAGCCACCTCGGCTCCTACAATGAGCAGTTCTTC; CDR3aa: CASSHLGSYNEQFF
d_gene: .; v_gene: TRBV27; len: 15; abundance: .; j_gene: TRBJ2-6; CDR3nt: TGTGCCAGCAACCTCCGGGGGCCTGGGGCCAACGTCCTGACTTTC; CDR3aa: CASNLRGPGANVLTF
d_gene: .; v_gene: TRBV25-1; len: 16; abundance: few; j_gene: TRBJ2-1; CDR3nt: TGTGCCAGCAGTGAAGAGGGGGCAGGGGGGGAAAATGAGCAGTTCTTC; CDR3aa: CASSEEGAGGENEQFF
d_gene: TRBD1; v_gene: TRBV7-3; len: 15; abundance: few; j_gene: TRBJ2-2; CDR3nt: TGTGCCAGCAGCTTAGACGGGACAGATAGCGGGGAGCTGTTTTTT; CDR3aa: CASSLDGTDSGELFF
d_gene: .; v_gene: TRBV7-9; len: 13; abundance: .; j_gene: TRBJ2-5; CDR3nt: TGTGCCAGCAGCCACACCTTACAAGAGACCCAGTACTTC; CDR3aa: CASSHTLQETQYF
d_gene: TRBD1; v_gene: TRBV7-9; len: 16; abundance: few; j_gene: TRBJ2-2; CDR3nt: TGTGCCAGCAGCCTCAGGGGGCCGGCGAACACCGGGGAGCTGTTTTTT; CDR3aa: CASSLRGPANTGELFF
d_gene: TRBD1; v_gene: TRBV29-1; len: 14; abundance: few; j_gene: TRBJ2-7; CDR3nt: TGCAGCGCCGCTAGTCCGGGACAGATCTACGAGCAGTACTTC; CDR3aa: CSAASPGQIYEQYF
d_gene: .; v_gene: TRBV10-3; len: 13; abundance: few; j_gene: TRBJ2-5; CDR3nt: TGTGCCATCAGTGAACTAACTCAAGAGACCCAGTACTTC; CDR3aa: CAISELTQETQYF
d_gene: TRBD2; v_gene: TRBV11-2; len: 15; abundance: .; j_gene: TRBJ2-3; CDR3nt: TGTGCCAGCAGCACGGGAGGCACCTTACCGGATACGCAGTATTTT; CDR3aa: CASSTGGTLPDTQYF
d_gene: .; v_gene: TRBV19; len: 14; abundance: .; j_gene: TRBJ1-1; CDR3nt: TGTGCCAGTAATCCCAGGGCAGGGATCCCTGAAGCTTTCTTT; CDR3aa: CASNPRAGIPEAFF
d_gene: .; v_gene: TRBV9; len: 15; abundance: few; j_gene: TRBJ2-7; CDR3nt: TGTGCCAGCAGCGTAGACCCCCAGGGTTCCTACGAGCAGTACTTC; CDR3aa: CASSVDPQGSYEQYF